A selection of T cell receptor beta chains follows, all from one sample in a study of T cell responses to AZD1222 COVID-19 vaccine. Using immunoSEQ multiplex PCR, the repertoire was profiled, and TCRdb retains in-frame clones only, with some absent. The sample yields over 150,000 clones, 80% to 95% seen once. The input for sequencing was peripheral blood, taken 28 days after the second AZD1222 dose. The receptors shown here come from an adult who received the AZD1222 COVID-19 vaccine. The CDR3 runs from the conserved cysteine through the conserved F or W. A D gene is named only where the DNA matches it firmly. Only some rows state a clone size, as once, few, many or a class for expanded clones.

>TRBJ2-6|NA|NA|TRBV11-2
CASSSLGANVLTF
TGTGCCAGCTCTTCTCTTGGGGCCAACGTCCTGACTTTC
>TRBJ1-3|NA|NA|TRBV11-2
CASSLAGKTGNTIYF
TGTGCCAGCAGCTTAGCGGGCAAAACTGGAAACACCATATATTTT
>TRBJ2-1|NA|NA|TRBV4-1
CASSQVNLIAYNEQFF
TGCGCCAGCAGCCAAGTCAACTTGATAGCCTACAATGAGCAGTTCTTC
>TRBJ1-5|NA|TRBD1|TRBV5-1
CASSSGQPNQPQHF
TGCGCCAGCAGCTCGGGACAGCCCAATCAGCCCCAGCATTTT
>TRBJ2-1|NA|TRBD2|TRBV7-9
CASSLGPAGASYNEQFF
TGTGCCAGCAGCTTAGGGCCTGCGGGAGCGTCCTACAATGAGCAGTTCTTC
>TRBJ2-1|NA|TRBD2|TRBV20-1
CSASGLAGGFDNEQFF
TGCAGTGCTAGTGGTTTAGCGGGAGGGTTTGACAATGAGCAGTTCTTC
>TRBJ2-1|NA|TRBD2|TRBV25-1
CASSEAGLAGENEQFF
TGTGCCAGCAGTGAAGCCGGACTAGCGGGTGAGAATGAGCAGTTCTTC
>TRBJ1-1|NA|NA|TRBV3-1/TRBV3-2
CASSFGRSEAFF
TGTGCCAGCAGCTTCGGGAGGTCTGAAGCTTTCTTT
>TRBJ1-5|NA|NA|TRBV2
CAGSWDGNQPQHF
TGTGCCGGGTCCTGGGACGGCAATCAGCCCCAGCATTTT
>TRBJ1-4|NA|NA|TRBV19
CALRRRGLSSTNEKLFF
TGTGCCCTCCGAAGACGGGGCCTTTCCTCAACTAATGAAAAACTGTTTTTT
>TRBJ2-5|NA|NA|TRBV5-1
CASSLGLPDQYF
TGCGCCAGCAGCTTGGGGCTCCCTGACCAGTACTTC
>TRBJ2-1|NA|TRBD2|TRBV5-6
CASSFYSSGRGNEQFF
TGTGCCAGCAGCTTTTATTCTAGCGGGAGGGGTAATGAGCAGTTCTTC
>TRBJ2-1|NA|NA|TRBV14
CASSQGYGPPRDEQFF
TGTGCCAGCAGCCAAGGATACGGACCACCCCGTGATGAGCAGTTCTTC
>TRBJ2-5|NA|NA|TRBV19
CASSASTGKETQYF
TGTGCCAGTAGCGCCTCGACGGGAAAAGAGACCCAGTACTTC
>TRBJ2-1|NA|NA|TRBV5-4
CASSPGPGEQFF
TGTGCCAGCAGCCCCGGACCCGGTGAGCAGTTCTTC
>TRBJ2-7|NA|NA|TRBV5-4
CASSLDPGPYYEQYF
TGTGCCAGCAGCTTGGACCCGGGGCCCTACTACGAGCAGTACTTC
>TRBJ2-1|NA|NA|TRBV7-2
CASTPGSWQFF
TGTGCCAGCACCCCAGGGAGTTGGCAGTTCTTC
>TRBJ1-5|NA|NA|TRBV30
CAWTPDGYSNQPQHF
TGTGCCTGGACTCCGGACGGCTATAGCAATCAGCCCCAGCATTTT
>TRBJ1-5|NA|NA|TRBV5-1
CASSLDGSRNQPQHF
TGCGCCAGCAGCTTGGATGGGTCGCGAAATCAGCCCCAGCATTTT
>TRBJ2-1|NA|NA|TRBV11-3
CASSLEPRRWAYNEQFF
TGTGCCAGCAGCTTAGAGCCCAGGCGCTGGGCCTACAATGAGCAGTTCTTC
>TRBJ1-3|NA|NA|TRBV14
CASSQVPDNTIYF
TGTGCCAGCAGCCAAGTCCCTGACAACACCATATATTTT
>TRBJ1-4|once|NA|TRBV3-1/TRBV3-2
CATGGRANEKLFF
TGTGCCACTGGAGGCAGGGCCAATGAAAAACTGTTTTTT
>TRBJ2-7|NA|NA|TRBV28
CATSLDTRQSEQYF
TGTGCCACGTCCCTAGACACCCGCCAGTCCGAGCAGTACTTC
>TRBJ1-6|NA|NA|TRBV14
CASSPTGGVISPLHF
TGTGCCAGCAGCCCCACCGGGGGGGTTATCTCACCCCTCCACTTT
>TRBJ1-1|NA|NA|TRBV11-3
CASSLGGGNTEAFF
TGTGCCAGCAGCTTAGGTGGGGGGAACACTGAAGCTTTCTTT
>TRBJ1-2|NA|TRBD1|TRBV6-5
CASLRGVGYTF
TGTGCCAGCCTCAGGGGGGTTGGCTACACCTTC
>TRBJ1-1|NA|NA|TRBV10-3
CAISGSLNTEAFF
TGTGCCATCAGTGGGAGCCTGAACACTGAAGCTTTCTTT
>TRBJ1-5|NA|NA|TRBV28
CASRVGLRGNQPQHF
TGTGCCAGCAGGGTGGGGCTTAGGGGCAATCAGCCCCAGCATTTT
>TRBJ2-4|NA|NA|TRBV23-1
CASSQSGLDTGRAKNIQYF
TGCGCCAGCAGTCAATCGGGCTTAGACACAGGGAGGGCCAAAAACATTCAGTACTTC
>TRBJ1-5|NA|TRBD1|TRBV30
CAWSRTGGGSNQPQHF
TGTGCCTGGAGTCGTACAGGGGGAGGCAGCAATCAGCCCCAGCATTTT
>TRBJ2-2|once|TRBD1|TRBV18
CASSPLQGLPNTGELFF
TGTGCCAGCTCACCGCTACAGGGGCTCCCGAACACCGGGGAGCTGTTTTTT
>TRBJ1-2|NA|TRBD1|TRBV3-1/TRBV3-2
CASSQPGQGAYGYTF
TGTGCCAGCAGCCAACCTGGACAGGGGGCTTACGGCTACACCTTC
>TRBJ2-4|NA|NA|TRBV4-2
CASSQDLTGAKNIQYF
TGTGCCAGCAGCCAAGATCTAACGGGGGCCAAAAACATTCAGTACTTC
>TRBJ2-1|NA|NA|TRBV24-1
CATHESAGTDNEQFF
TGTGCCACCCATGAGTCCGCCGGGACCGACAATGAGCAGTTCTTC
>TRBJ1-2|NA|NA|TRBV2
CASSEDGGGYGYTF
TGTGCCAGCAGTGAAGACGGGGGTGGCTATGGCTACACCTTC
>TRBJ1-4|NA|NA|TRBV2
CASRGHPNEKLFF
TGTGCCAGCAGGGGACACCCTAATGAAAAACTGTTTTTT
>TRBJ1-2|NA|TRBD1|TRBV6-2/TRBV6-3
CASSKTGTYGYTF
TGTGCCAGCAGCAAGACAGGGACCTATGGCTACACCTTC
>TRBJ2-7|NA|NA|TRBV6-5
CASSRESLHYEQYF
TGTGCCAGCAGCAGAGAGAGTCTCCACTACGAGCAGTACTTC
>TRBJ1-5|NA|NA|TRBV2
CASKGTRQQPQHF
TGTGCCAGCAAGGGGACAAGGCAACAGCCCCAGCATTTT
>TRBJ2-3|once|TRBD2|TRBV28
CASSFLREAVDTQYF
TGTGCCAGCAGTTTCTTGCGGGAGGCGGTTGATACGCAGTATTTT
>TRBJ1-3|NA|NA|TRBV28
CASRGQGTGNTIYF
TGTGCCAGCAGAGGCCAAGGGACTGGAAACACCATATATTTT
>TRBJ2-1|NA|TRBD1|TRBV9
CASSARDRERNEQFF
TGTGCCAGCAGCGCCCGGGACAGGGAACGCAATGAGCAGTTCTTC
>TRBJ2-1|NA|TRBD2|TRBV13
CASSPLPGTSGRQLHNEQFF
TGTGCCAGCAGCCCCCTACCCGGGACTAGCGGGAGACAGCTTCACAATGAGCAGTTCTTC
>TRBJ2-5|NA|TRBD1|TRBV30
CAYEQGDETQYF
TGTGCCTATGAACAGGGGGACGAGACCCAGTACTTC
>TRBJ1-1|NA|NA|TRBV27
CASSRVRGTEAFF
TGTGCCAGCAGTCGCGTTCGGGGTACTGAAGCTTTCTTT
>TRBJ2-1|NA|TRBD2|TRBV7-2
CASSLGPAGFSYNEQFF
TGTGCCAGCAGCTTAGGCCCAGCGGGATTCTCCTACAATGAGCAGTTCTTC
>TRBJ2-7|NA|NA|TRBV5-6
CASSLGASASLPWYF
TGTGCCAGCAGCTTGGGGGCTAGCGCTTCTCTCCCGTGGTACTTC
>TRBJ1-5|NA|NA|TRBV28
CASSFEGGAVQPQHF
TGTGCCAGCAGTTTCGAAGGCGGGGCAGTTCAGCCCCAGCATTTT
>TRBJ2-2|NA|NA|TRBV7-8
CASSRRANTGELFF
TGTGCCAGCAGCCGCAGGGCAAACACCGGGGAGCTGTTTTTT
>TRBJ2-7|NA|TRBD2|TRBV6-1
CASSEWRELEQYF
TGTGCCAGCAGTGAATGGCGGGAGTTGGAGCAGTACTTC
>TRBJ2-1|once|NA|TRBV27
CASSSFRGGAGNEQFF
TGTGCCAGCAGTTCTTTCAGGGGCGGGGCCGGCAATGAGCAGTTCTTC
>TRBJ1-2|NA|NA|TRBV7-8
CASSLAGSTHYGYTF
TGTGCCAGCAGCTTAGCAGGGTCCACGCACTATGGCTACACCTTC
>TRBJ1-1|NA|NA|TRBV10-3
CAIKGPNTEAFF
TGTGCCATCAAGGGTCCGAACACTGAAGCTTTCTTT
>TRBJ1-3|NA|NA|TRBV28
CASTGNTIYF
TGTGCCAGCACTGGAAACACCATATATTTT
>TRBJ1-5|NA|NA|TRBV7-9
CASSQGIQPQHF
TGTGCCAGCAGCCAAGGGATACAGCCCCAGCATTTT
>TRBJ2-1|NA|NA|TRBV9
CASSSEQGRNEQFF
TGTGCCAGCAGCTCGGAACAGGGTAGAAATGAGCAGTTCTTC
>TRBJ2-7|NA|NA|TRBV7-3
CASSLGGGPYEQYF
TGTGCCAGCAGTCTAGGGGGAGGGCCCTACGAGCAGTACTTC
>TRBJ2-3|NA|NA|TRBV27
CASRTGSRADTQYF
TGTGCCAGCAGGACGGGCTCAAGGGCCGATACGCAGTATTTT